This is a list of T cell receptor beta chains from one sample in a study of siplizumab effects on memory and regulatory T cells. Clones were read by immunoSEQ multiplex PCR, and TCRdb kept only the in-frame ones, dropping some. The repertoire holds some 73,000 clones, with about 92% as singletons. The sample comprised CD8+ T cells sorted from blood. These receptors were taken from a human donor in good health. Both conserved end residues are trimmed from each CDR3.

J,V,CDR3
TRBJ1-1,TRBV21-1,ASSKQDRGPNTEAF
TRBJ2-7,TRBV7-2,ASSLLAGGTDEQY
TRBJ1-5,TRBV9,ASSVEAGTGNQPQH
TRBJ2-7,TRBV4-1,ASSQGKDYEQY
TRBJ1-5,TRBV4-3,ASSQDFGFNQPQH
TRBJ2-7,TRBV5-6,ASSFETDEQY
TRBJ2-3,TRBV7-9,ASSPGRGTDTQY
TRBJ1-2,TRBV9,ASSVSGGIYGYT
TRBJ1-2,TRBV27,ASRKGPHRGQLGYT
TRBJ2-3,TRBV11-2,ASSPGTSGEDTQY
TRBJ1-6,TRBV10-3,AISSGFSPLH
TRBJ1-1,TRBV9,ASSVGKMNTEAF
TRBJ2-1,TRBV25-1,ASSDGNEQF
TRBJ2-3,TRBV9,ASSPHRDLYTDTQY
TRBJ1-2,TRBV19,ASSVQGYGYT
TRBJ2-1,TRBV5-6,ASSSGSGRGLGQF
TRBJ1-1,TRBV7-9,ASSLLGSTEAF
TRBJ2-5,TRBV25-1,ASSEYAGEETQY
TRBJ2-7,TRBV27,ASSSPRDRPTSYEQY
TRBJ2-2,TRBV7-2,ASSLLGTGELF
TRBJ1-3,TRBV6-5,ASSYELRPGNTIY
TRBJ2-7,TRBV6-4,ASSESTGSSYEQY
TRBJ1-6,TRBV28,ASSLLGTVSSYNSPLH
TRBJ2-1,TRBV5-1,ASSLAGTGNEQF
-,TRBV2,ASSEVTSGGYEQY
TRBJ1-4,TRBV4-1,ASSQDEGIGEKLF
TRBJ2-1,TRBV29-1,SVEGVGRGQINEQF
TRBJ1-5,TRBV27,ASSLSGVGQPQH
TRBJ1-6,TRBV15,ATSHPPPGQPGSPLH
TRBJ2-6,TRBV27,ASSPDWSGLARGGANVLT
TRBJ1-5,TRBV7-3,ASSPRRGYQPQH
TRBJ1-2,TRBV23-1,ASSQTAGQCGYT
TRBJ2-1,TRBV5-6,ASSIYYEEQF
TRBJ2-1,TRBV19,ASKSMMGSYNEQF
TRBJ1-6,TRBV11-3,ASSYNYNSPLH
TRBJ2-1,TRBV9,ASSVGAHNEQF
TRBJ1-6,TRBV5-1,ASSGGQGGYNSPLH